A single sample is the source of the 30 T cell receptor beta chains below, sequenced in a study of blood T cell repertoires in COVID-19. Profiled with immunoSEQ multiplex PCR; TCRdb holds only in-frame clones, not every one. The table includes about 31,000 clones, 90% to 95% detected once. Sequencing used peripheral blood. The receptors originated from a human donor in a cohort sampled during active COVID-19.

The J gene is TRBJ1-2, the V gene TRBV19, with D maybe TRBD1 (5 bases). Trimming removed 3 bases at V and 3 bases at J, with 11 bases between. The germline CDR1 and CDR2 sequences are LNHDA and SQIVND (reference sequence). This CDR3 has 14 amino acids. CDR3 coding DNA: TGTGCCAGTAGTATTTCGTCAGGGTACTATGGCTACACCTTC. Translation: CASSISSGYYGYTF.

The rearrangement joins TRBV6-1 to TRBJ1-6, with D unclear. The CDR3 extends over 14 amino acids. Trimming shortened V by 3 bases and J by 0 bases, and 3 bases separated the two germline ends. Germline V gene data show CDR1 as MNHNS and CDR2 as SASEGT. CDR3 bases: TGTGCCAGCAGTGAGAGCTCCTATAATTCACCCCTCCACTTT. Translating gives CASSESSYNSPLHF.

This chain links TRBV5-1 with TRBJ2-5, with 14 bases identical to TRBD2. This CDR3 spans 16 amino acids. The junction had 5 bases not matched to a gene; V was cut back by 5 bases and J by 2 bases. Germline V lookup: CDR1 SGHRS, CDR2 YFSETQ. This CDR3 is CASRPGLAGAQETQYF. The CDR3 DNA sequence: TGCGCCAGCAGACCGGGACTAGCGGGAGCGCAAGAGACCCAGTACTTC.

The rearrangement joins TRBV6-5 to TRBJ2-2; possibly TRBD2 for D (5 bases). The CDR3 is made up of 15 amino acids. V was trimmed by 5 bases and J by 2 bases, leaving 12 bases between them. Germline assignment: CDR1 MNHEY and CDR2 SVGAGI. CDR3 protein: CASSISRTNTGELFF. The DNA for the CDR3 is TGTGCCAGCAGTATTTCACGGACTAACACCGGGGAGCTGTTTTTT.

The chain joins TRBV9 to TRBJ1-4; 7 nucleotides line up with TRBD1. This CDR3 contains 14 residues. V shed 4 bases, J shed 7 bases, and the junction held 7 bases outside the gene matches. Germline V gives CDR1 SGDLS, CDR2 YYNGEE. CDR3 sequence: CASSTQGGGEKLFF. The CDR3 DNA reads as TGTGCCAGCAGCACGCAGGGGGGAGGTGAAAAACTGTTTTTT.

The rearrangement joins TRBV20-1 to TRBJ2-3; D remains unclear. V lost 3 bases and J 0 bases, leaving 10 bases between the germline ends. The germline CDR1 and CDR2 sequences are DFQATT and SNEGSKA (reference sequence). This CDR3 spans 14 amino acids. The CDR3 DNA follows: TGCAGTGCTAGTTATACATATAGCACAGATACGCAGTATTTT. It encodes CSASYTYSTDTQYF.

The chain employs TRBV5-1 and TRBJ2-3, with 7 bases identical to TRBD1. The CDR3 spans 16 residues. V gave up 4 bases and J gave up 0 bases; unmatched junction bases: 8. Germline V gene data show CDR1 as SGHRS and CDR2 as YFSETQ. The CDR3 nucleotides read TGCGCCAGCAGCGCAGGGACAGTCGCTAGCACAGATACGCAGTATTTT. This codes for CASSAGTVASTDTQYF.

J is TRBJ1-2 and V is TRBV5-5, with D uncertain. V was clipped by 4 bases and J by 7 bases, with 14 bases between them. Germline V gene lookup returns CDR1 SGHKS and CDR2 YYEKEE (reference sequence). The CDR3 is made up of 13 amino acids. The CDR3 DNA follows: TGTGCCAGCAGCATTCTCGCCGAGGGTGGCTACACCTTC. Protein: CASSILAEGGYTF.

This clone was picked up one time. This chain's CDR3 is CASSTTGTGPYNEQFF. CDR3 nucleotides: TGTGCCAGCAGCACGACCGGGACAGGGCCATACAATGAGCAGTTCTTC. The gene calls are TRBV7-3 and TRBJ2-1; 9 bases align to TRBD1. Trimming at V came to 5 bases and at J to 4 bases, leaving 9 bases not matched to a gene. Looked up from germline, CDR1 is SGHTA and CDR2 is FQGTGA. The CDR3 extends over 16 amino acids. The variable domain in full, with the rest retrieved from reference TRBV7-3 and TRBJ2-1, is GAGVSQTPSNKVTEKGKYVELRCDPISGHTALYWYRQSLGQGPEFLIYFQGTGAADDSGLPNDRFFAVRPEGSVSTLKIQRTERGDSAVYLCASSTTGTGPYNEQFFGPGTRLTVL.

The rearrangement uses TRBV7-3 and TRBJ1-1; a possible D gene is TRBD1 (5 bases). The V gene lost 2 bases and the J gene lost 4 bases, with 17 bases spanning the gap. The CDR3 totals 16 residues. Germline V CDR1 and CDR2: SGHTA, FQGTGA. CDR3 nucleotide sequence: TGTGCCAGCAGCTTAGTCGGGCAGCCAAGGGGCACTGAAGCTTTCTTT. This gives the protein CASSLVGQPRGTEAFF.

This clone has a single count. V is TRBV10-3 and J is TRBJ1-3; D is uncertain. The V end was cut by 8 bases, the J end by 4 bases, with 12 bases between. CDR3 length: 13 amino acids. The germline gives CDR1 ENHRY, CDR2 SYGVKD. The CDR3 nucleotides read TGTGCCATCTGGGAGGGCTCGGGAAACACCATATATTTT. Translated, it gives CAIWEGSGNTIYF.

The chain joins TRBV4-1 to TRBJ1-5, with D unresolved. CDR1 and CDR2 (germline): MGHRA, YSYEKL. Trimming pared 0 bases from V and 10 bases from J, leaving 19 bases between. This CDR3 is built from 16 residues. The CDR3 protein is CASSQDYSVIRLPQHF. The CDR3 coding sequence is TGCGCCAGCAGCCAAGATTATAGTGTAATCCGACTACCCCAGCATTTT.

The V gene is TRBV2, the J gene TRBJ2-2; 13 nucleotides match TRBD2. Germline CDR1 reads SNHLY; CDR2 reads FYNNEI. The CDR3 has 16 residues. Germline trimming cut 6 bases from V and 1 base from J; bases unmatched to any gene: 2. The CDR3 sequence is CASSRLAGGNTGELFF. CDR3 sequence (DNA): TGTGCCAGCAGCCGACTAGCGGGAGGGAACACCGGGGAGCTGTTTTTT. The full variable domain, rest sourced from reference TRBV2 and TRBJ2-2, is EPEVTQTPSHQVTQMGQEVILRCVPISNHLYFYWYRQILGQKVEFLVSFYNNEISEKSEIFDDQFSVERPDGSNFTLKIRSTKLEDSAMYFCASSRLAGGNTGELFFGEGSRLTVL.

The chain recombines TRBV7-2 with TRBJ2-1; 7 nucleotides align to TRBD1. The CDR3 covers 16 residues. After removal of 2 bases from V and 5 bases from J, the junction contained 9 bases not matched to a gene. Per the germline V gene, CDR1 is SGHTA and CDR2 is FQGNSA. CDR3 loop: CASSLRGRSANNEQFF. The DNA for the CDR3 is TGTGCCAGCAGCTTAAGGGGGCGTTCGGCCAACAATGAGCAGTTCTTC.

This clone was recorded once. The genes are TRBV3-1 (or the pseudogene TRBV3-2) and TRBJ2-2; no reliable D call. The CDR3 is 12 amino acids. The ends were cut back, 3 bases at V and 4 bases at J, with 3 bases in the middle. The germline V gene has CDR1 LGHDT and CDR2 YNNKEL (reference sequence). The DNA for the CDR3 is TGTGCCAGCAGCCAGGCCACCGGGGAGCTGTTTTTT. It yields the protein CASSQATGELFF.

This chain joins TRBV3-1 (or the pseudogene TRBV3-2) and TRBJ1-2; D is ambiguous. CDR1 is LGHDT and CDR2 is YNNKEL in the germline V gene (reference sequence). V was pared by 1 base and J by 3 bases, with 9 bases between. The CDR3 runs 14 residues. CDR3 DNA sequence: TGTGCCAGCAGCCAAGCGGGTCTCTACTATGGCTACACCTTC. This encodes CASSQAGLYYGYTF.

This clone was observed once. The rearrangement joins TRBV18 to TRBJ2-5; D unclear. Trimming left V 0 bases short and J 1 base short, with 6 bases between. The CDR3 has 14 residues. CDR1 is KGHSH, CDR2 LQKENI, per germline. CDR3 protein: CASSPPGSQETQYF. Written as DNA, the CDR3 is TGTGCCAGCTCACCACCGGGCAGCCAAGAGACCCAGTACTTC.

V and J are TRBV7-8 and TRBJ1-1; unclear D gene. Germline CDR1 and CDR2: SGHVS and FQNEAQ. The CDR3 is 14 residues long. The V and J ends lost 3 bases and 2 bases respectively, with 10 bases between them. CDR3 sequence reads: CASSFETTNTEAFF. CDR3 sequence (DNA): TGTGCCAGCAGCTTTGAGACGACAAACACTGAAGCTTTCTTT.

The chain employs TRBV29-1 and TRBJ2-3, with 7 bases identical to TRBD1. The CDR3 runs to 11 residues. V was pared by 6 bases and J by 5 bases, with 2 bases of the junction left unmatched. Germline loops: CDR1 SQVTM, CDR2 ANQGSEA. This CDR3 is CSVGQVDTQYF. DNA of the CDR3: TGCAGCGTAGGACAGGTAGATACGCAGTATTTT.

V usage is TRBV19 and J usage is TRBJ2-3; no definite D call. This CDR3 is built from 16 residues. Germline V CDR1 and CDR2: LNHDA, SQIVND (reference sequence). V was pared by 7 bases and J by 3 bases, with 20 bases between. CDR3 in amino acids: CASTSSTAASTDTQYF. The CDR3 nucleotides are TGTGCCAGTACCAGCTCAACGGCGGCCTCAACAGATACGCAGTATTTT.

This chain uses TRBV28 with TRBJ1-2; weak D call: TRBD1 (6 bases). CDR1 is MDHEN, CDR2 SYDVKM, per germline. V was pared by 5 bases and J by 4 bases, with 14 bases between. The CDR3 has 14 amino acids. CDR3 amino acids: CASSKGGAVYGYTF. The CDR3 DNA sequence: TGTGCCAGCAGTAAGGGGGGGGCAGTCTATGGCTACACCTTC.

In DNA, the CDR3 is TGTGCCAGCAGTGACCGGGACAGGGCGAACACCGGGGAGCTGTTTTTT. Translated: CASSDRDRANTGELFF. The chain is built from TRBV2 and TRBJ2-2, with 9 positions matching TRBD1. The CDR3 length is 16 residues. Germline CDR1 reads SNHLY; CDR2 reads FYNNEI. V lost 3 bases and J lost 0; bases outside the gene matches: 2.

The chain recombines TRBV9 with TRBJ2-1, with D maybe TRBD1 (5 bases). This CDR3 is built from 16 residues. V dropped 3 bases and J dropped 2 bases, with 15 bases sitting between them. The germline gives CDR1 SGDLS, CDR2 YYNGEE. The CDR3 loop reads CASSGSGSRTYNEQFF. CDR3 bases: TGTGCCAGCAGCGGGTCAGGGTCGCGGACCTACAATGAGCAGTTCTTC.

The rearrangement joins TRBV7-9 to TRBJ2-5; no clear D gene. CDR1 is SEHNR, CDR2 FQNEAQ, per germline (reference sequence). Deletions cut 1 base from V and 5 bases from J, with 5 bases between. CDR3 length: 12 residues. CDR3 DNA sequence: TGTGCCAGCAGCTTAGAAGAGGAGACCCAGTACTTC. It encodes CASSLEEETQYF.

This chain connects TRBV30 to TRBJ1-5; the match to TRBD1 covers 7 bases. The V and J ends lost 7 bases and 8 bases, in that order; junction bases with no gene match: 8. The CDR3 extends over 12 amino acids. Germline V CDR1 and CDR2: GTSNPN, SVGIG (reference sequence). The DNA of the CDR3 is TGTGCCTCCTCGACAGGGCCCGAGCCCCAGCATTTT. Translating it yields CASSTGPEPQHF.

This clone was detected only once. The chain recombines TRBV29-1 with TRBJ2-2, with D tentatively TRBD2 (5 bases). The CDR3 extends over 14 amino acids. Germline V lookup: CDR1 SQVTM, CDR2 ANQGSEA. Trimming left V 6 bases short and J 0 bases short, with 11 bases between. The CDR3: CSVRSGTNTGELFF. As DNA, the CDR3 is TGCAGCGTCCGAAGCGGAACGAACACCGGGGAGCTGTTTTTT.

This chain connects TRBV6-6 to TRBJ1-5; D is unresolved. This CDR3 region has 14 residues. The germline V gene encodes CDR1 MNHNY and CDR2 SVGAGI (reference sequence). V was shortened by 6 bases and J by 0 bases, with 9 bases between the two germline ends. DNA of the CDR3: TGTGCCAGCAGACGGGATTATAGCAATCAGCCCCAGCATTTT. Its translation is CASRRDYSNQPQHF.

This clone occurred a few times. The chain links TRBV28 to TRBJ1-5; weak D call: TRBD1 (5 bases). V was cut by 6 bases and J by 4 bases, with 13 bases left in between. The CDR3 consists of 14 residues. Per the germline V gene, CDR1 is MDHEN and CDR2 is SYDVKM. This chain's CDR3 is CASSPRGGNQPQHF. As DNA, the CDR3 is TGTGCCAGCAGCCCTCGCGGGGGTAATCAGCCCCAGCATTTT.

This clone was counted once. The chain has TRBV5-5 and TRBJ1-1; possible D gene TRBD1, 5 bases. Trimming removed 0 bases from V and 4 bases from J, with 13 bases in between. Germline loops: CDR1 SGHKS, CDR2 YYEKEE (reference sequence). The CDR3 contains 15 residues. The CDR3 is CASSLAGTGVTEAFF. The CDR3 DNA reads as TGTGCCAGCAGCTTGGCTGGGACGGGAGTCACTGAAGCTTTCTTT.

This clone was recorded only once. The chain carries TRBV11-2 and TRBJ1-1, with a possible D match to TRBD1 (6 bases). This CDR3 has 15 amino acids. V was clipped by 3 bases and J by 5 bases, with 16 bases between them. Per the germline V gene, CDR1 is SGHAT and CDR2 is FQNNGV. The CDR3 DNA reads as TGTGCCAGCAGCTTTTCGCGGACAGCGGGGACTGAAGCTTTCTTT. Its protein product is CASSFSRTAGTEAFF.